The clone carrying this T cell receptor (beta chain) was seen at least ten times. The antigen remains undetermined. TCR alpha and beta CDR3 regions were amplified from RNA using iRepertoire nested multiplex PCR. Input was roughly 85-450 ng of tissue mRNA or PBMC total RNA. TCRdb redid the calling of the multiplex PCR reads with MiXCR, one entry per CDR3 protein. The sample contains about 400,000 distinct CDR3 sequences, 41% of which appear only once. These data belong to a study of glioma-infiltrating T cells. The study, taken as a whole, reports: Non-neoplastic patients had below-expected tissue-blood divergence, while all gliomas exceeded expectation.

V was trimmed by 0 bases and J by 2 bases, leaving 6 bases between them. Per the germline V gene, CDR1 is LNHNV and CDR2 is YYDKDF (reference sequence). This CDR3 region has 14 residues. The source material was glioma tissue, nonneoplastic brain tissue, or PBMCs (not recorded which). The chain carries TRBV15 and TRBJ2-3, with a tentative D call TRBD1 (5 bases). This clonotype was sampled from a human donor with low-grade glioma or glioblastoma, undergoing nonglioma brain surgery, or in good health (not recorded which). The CDR3 region is CATSRDRATDTQYF. CDR3 DNA sequence: TGTGCCACCAGCAGAGACAGGGCCACAGATACGCAGTATTTT.